This TCR beta chain is from a study of CD8 T cells in ankylosing spondylitis. Whole-study findings and limits: Apparently characteristic of ankylosing spondylitis blood was a TCR beta motif (eight highly homologous variants).

Generation of TCR beta libraries employed quantitative 5'-RACE incorporating molecular barcodes. TCRdb reprocessed the 5' RACE reads with MiXCR, giving one entry per CDR3 protein. The table records over 400,000 distinct CDR3 sequences, roughly a quarter of them present only once. Notes on this clonotype: Its specificity is not known.

Trimming took 0 bases from V and 1 from J, leaving 9 bases between them. Germline V gives CDR1 DFQATT, CDR2 SNEGSKA (reference sequence). This CDR3 is 14 amino acids long. This sequence joins TRBV20-1 and TRBJ2-5; weak D call: TRBD2 (7 bases). The specimen was blood, either unsorted or a sorted T cell fraction (not recorded which). This clonotype was sampled from a male donor with ankylosing spondylitis. CDR3 DNA sequence: TGCAGTGCTAGAGATGGGGGGGCCCAAGAGACCCAGTACTTC. Encoded protein: CSARDGGAQETQYF.